Each of the 2 T cell receptor beta chains below was sequenced from the same sample in a study of early T cells in non-severe SARS-CoV-2 infection. TCRdb passed the 5' RACE reads through MiXCR, listing each CDR3 protein once. The data show about 67,000 distinct CDR3 sequences, 11% seen once. Source material: whole blood. The receptors come from an adult who was a healthcare worker with PCR-confirmed SARS-CoV-2 infection or an uninfected control (not recorded which).

Ten or more counts support this clonotype. The V and J genes are TRBV20-1 and TRBJ2-5; D is unclear. The CDR3 runs to 14 residues. The V gene lost 3 bases and the J gene lost 0 bases, with 11 bases spanning the gap. Germline-derived CDR1 and CDR2 are DFQATT and SNEGSKA (reference sequence). Here the CDR3 DNA reads TGCAGTGCTAGCCCAATTAGCAACCAAGAGACCCAGTACTTC. This codes for CSASPISNQETQYF.

This clonotype appeared many times. The chain employs TRBV10-3 and TRBJ2-7; the match to TRBD1 covers 10 bases. This CDR3 has 16 amino acids. CDR1 is ENHRY and CDR2 is SYGVKD in the germline V gene. V gave up 2 bases and J gave up 2 bases; unmatched junction bases: 6. CDR3 sequence: CAISEGRQGATYEQYF. The CDR3 coding sequence is TGTGCCATCAGTGAGGGCCGACAGGGGGCTACCTACGAGCAGTACTTC.